This T cell receptor (beta chain) was documented in a study of technical replicates of blood from several donors (dated by TCRdb to about 2017). Library construction relied on the immunoSEQ multiplex PCR assay. What TCRdb holds here is the immuneACCESS table cut down to in-frame rearrangements. Part of the clones is not present; checked against another copy, under half of the missing clones reflect an unresolved V gene, and the others are unexplained. The sample data list some 68,000 clones, and 80% to 95% of these were observed just once. Approximately 0.36% of the sample belongs to the ten largest clones. V is cut by 0 bases and J by 3 bases, and the space between the germline ends is 5 bases. The CDR3 runs 14 amino acids, cysteine and phenylalanine included. The CDR3 DNA has 42 bases and is translated from base 1. CDR1 and CDR2, per the germline V gene, are KGHSH and LQKENI. To note about this clone: The antigen this receptor binds is unknown. Per-base quality was not reported, and no clone a single base away is much larger than it.

The rearrangement combines TRBV18 with TRBJ2-2, with the D gene not confidently named. Sequenced material: T cells isolated from PBMCs. The clonotype was recovered from a human donor in good health. At the DNA level, the sequence is TGTGCCAGCTCACCACCCCAGTACACCGGGGAGCTGTTTTTT. Its protein is CASSPPQYTGELFF.